This TCR beta chain was recovered during a study of blood T cell repertoires in COVID-19. Study as a whole: Acute-phase and convalescent COVID-19 samples originated in the United States, Italy and Spain. In each case, the material was cDNA or gDNA derived from T cells, B-cell-depleted T cells, or PBMCs.

The CDR3 loop spans 13 amino acids. Germline CDR1 SGHTA, CDR2 FQGTGA. Trimming cost V 3 bases and J 2 bases, with 5 bases left between them. Per the original methods: By means of reference gene primer amplification, nucleated cell counts were estimated. The assay was immunoSEQ multiplex PCR, and TCRdb's table has in-frame clones only and misses some. V and J calls and clone size come straight from that table; D and trimming were deduced from the DNA. Altogether 35,000 to 50,000 clones are present, 70% to 90% being singletons, with the ten largest covering roughly an eighth. The source of this sequence is a human donor in a cohort sampled during active COVID-19. The V gene is TRBV7-3, the J gene TRBJ2-1; unclear D gene. The sequenced sample was peripheral blood. CDR3 in DNA: TGTGCCAGCAGCTTGCAGGCCTACAATGAGCAGTTCTTC. As protein: CASSLQAYNEQFF.